Each of the 24 T cell receptor beta chains below was sequenced from the same sample in a study of shared clonotypes between healthy human individuals (dated by TCRdb to 2018 to 2020). Receptor libraries were prepared by the immunoSEQ multiplex PCR assay. The table comes from immuneACCESS by way of TCRdb, which keeps in-frame sequences with V and J called. Part of the clones is missing from these tables; in studies checked, under half for an unresolved V gene and the rest for unknown reasons. This sample has approximately 2.1 million clones in its table, and approximately 95% of those were observed once. The ten largest clones capture approximately 0.4% of the sample. The sequencing sample was made of naive CD4+ T cells from PBMCs. The sample's cell subset or site, from its label and the paper: CD45RA+ positively selected. The receptor source for this set is a man aged 18 to 29 in good health. Some clones in this sample may be carry-over from other donors' samples.

The chain carries TRBV29-1 and TRBJ2-3; 8 bases fit TRBD1. With V trimmed by 3 bases and J by 1 base, 15 bases remained unmatched. Per the germline V gene, CDR1 is SQVTM and CDR2 is ANQGSEA. The CDR3 extends over 18 amino acids. The CDR3 sequence is CSVDGYLYNRGGTDTQYF. The CDR3 DNA follows: TGCAGCGTTGATGGGTACTTATACAACAGGGGGGGCACAGATACGCAGTATTTT.

This clone has only one observation. The rearrangement joins TRBV11-2 to TRBJ2-2, with 8 nucleotides matching TRBD2. V dropped 7 bases and J dropped 5; count of bases not matched to a gene: 9. The CDR3 consists of 15 residues. Germline-derived CDR1 and CDR2 are SGHAT and FQNNGV. CDR3 amino acids: CASTTPGGGTGELFF. The CDR3 DNA follows: TGTGCCAGCACGACACCGGGAGGGGGGACCGGGGAGCTGTTTTTT.

The table lists this clone with a count of one. V and J are TRBV25-1 and TRBJ1-4; 7 bases are a match to TRBD1. V shed 5 bases and J 4 bases; nucleotides not matched to a gene: 7. CDR3 length: 15 amino acids. Germline V gene sequence: CDR1 MGHDK, CDR2 SYGVNS. The CDR3 nucleotides read TGTGCCAGCAGTAGAGAGGGACAGTTTAATGAAAAACTGTTTTTT. Its protein product is CASSREGQFNEKLFF.

V gene TRBV6-1 combines with J gene TRBJ1-1; D unclear. The CDR3 length is 13 residues. Germline lookup yields CDR1 MNHNS and CDR2 SASEGT. V was shortened by 6 bases and J by 0 bases, with 8 bases between the two germline ends. In DNA form, the CDR3 reads TGTGCCAGCAGAAGGACGGTGAACACTGAAGCTTTCTTT. Protein: CASRRTVNTEAFF.

The chain recombines TRBV5-1 with TRBJ2-3; 12 bases map to TRBD2. J was trimmed by 2 bases and V by 4 bases; bases with no gene match: 8. This CDR3 is 17 amino acids long. Germline V gene sequence: CDR1 SGHRS, CDR2 YFSETQ. CDR3 region: CASSASRTSGVTDTQYF. The CDR3 DNA sequence: TGCGCCAGCAGCGCTTCAAGGACTAGCGGGGTCACAGATACGCAGTATTTT.

The CDR3: CASSLKAGGGFYNEQFF. CDR3 bases: TGTGCCAGCAGCTTGAAGGCGGGAGGGGGGTTCTACAATGAGCAGTTCTTC. This sequence joins TRBV5-4 and TRBJ2-1; 9 bases align to TRBD2. V shed 1 base, J shed 3 bases, and the junction held 8 bases outside the gene matches. There are 17 residues in the CDR3. Looked up from germline, CDR1 is SGHNT and CDR2 is YYREEE (reference sequence).

The V and J genes are TRBV28 and TRBJ1-4, with a tentative D call TRBD1 (5 bases). CDR1 and CDR2 (germline): MDHEN, SYDVKM. The length of the CDR3 is 15 residues. V lost 5 bases and J 3 bases, leaving 13 bases between the germline ends. The DNA for the CDR3 is TGTGCCAGCAGTCGAGTCGGGGCCTCTAATGAAAAACTGTTTTTT. This sequence encodes CASSRVGASNEKLFF. Drawing the rest from reference TRBV28 and TRBJ1-4, the complete variable domain is DVKVTQSSRYLVKRTGEKVFLECVQDMDHENMFWYRQDPGLGLRLIYFSYDVKMKEKGDIPEGYSVSREKKERFSLILESASTNQTSMYLCASSRVGASNEKLFFGSGTQLSVL.

The CDR3: CASSLDGRVVISGANVLTF. CDR3 DNA sequence: TGCGCCAGCAGCTTGGACGGCAGGGTGGTCATATCTGGGGCCAACGTCCTGACTTTC. The chain recombines TRBV5-1 with TRBJ2-6; D perhaps matches TRBD1 (5 bases). Trimming took 0 bases from V and 1 from J, leaving 17 bases between them. Germline CDR1 SGHRS, CDR2 YFSETQ. The CDR3 sequence is 19 residues long.

The DNA of the CDR3 is TGTGCCAGCAGCCCGGCAGGGACTGGTTACGAGCAGTACTTC. Its protein is CASSPAGTGYEQYF. The chain carries TRBV5-5 and TRBJ2-7; TRBD2 might be the D (6 bases). The CDR3 consists of 14 residues. Per the germline V gene, CDR1 is SGHKS and CDR2 is YYEKEE (reference sequence). V shed 4 bases and J shed 4 bases, with 15 bases lying between them.

The chain recombines TRBV10-1 with TRBJ2-7; the D gene is possibly TRBD2 (5 bases). The length of the CDR3 is 13 residues. CDR1 is WNHNN, CDR2 SYGVQD, per germline (reference sequence). Trimming took 8 bases from V and 6 from J, leaving 17 bases between them. The CDR3 is CASGGEGLGEQYF. The CDR3 DNA follows: TGCGCCAGCGGAGGAGAGGGTTTGGGCGAGCAGTACTTC.

V usage is TRBV11-3 and J usage is TRBJ2-1; D perhaps matches TRBD2 (6 bases). The CDR3 is 16 amino acids. CDR1 is SGHNT, CDR2 YENEEA, per germline. Trimming took off 2 bases at V and 2 bases at J, with 13 bases between the two ends. CDR3: CASSLRSGAPYNEQFF. The CDR3 region has the DNA TGTGCCAGCAGCTTACGGTCGGGAGCACCCTACAATGAGCAGTTCTTC.

The chain joins TRBV5-1 to TRBJ2-1; D is perhaps TRBD2 (5 bases). The CDR3 length is 14 residues. Trimming pared 3 bases from V and 4 bases from J, leaving 11 bases between. Germline-derived CDR1 and CDR2 are SGHRS and YFSETQ. The CDR3 bases are TGCGCCAGCAGCTATTCGACGGGATACAATGAGCAGTTCTTC. Its protein is CASSYSTGYNEQFF.

In this sample, this clone turned up a few times. The chain combines TRBV10-3 with TRBJ1-2; maybe TRBD1 (6 bases). Per the germline V gene, CDR1 is ENHRY and CDR2 is SYGVKD. V was pared by 5 bases and J by 4 bases, with 8 bases between. The CDR3 runs 12 residues. CDR3 amino acids: CAISTGLYGYTF. CDR3 in DNA: TGTGCCATCAGTACAGGGCTCTATGGCTACACCTTC.

V usage is TRBV11-2 and J usage is TRBJ2-7; D gene unclear. V shed 5 bases and J shed 0 bases, with 8 bases lying between them. Per the germline V gene, CDR1 is SGHAT and CDR2 is FQNNGV. The length of the CDR3 is 13 residues. CDR3 coding DNA: TGTGCCAGCAGCCCATCGGCCTCCTACGAGCAGTACTTC. It is translated as CASSPSASYEQYF.

The rearrangement links TRBV19 to TRBJ2-3; TRBD1 aligns across 7 bases. The CDR3 runs 16 residues. CDR1 is LNHDA, CDR2 SQIVND, per germline (reference sequence). Trimming took 6 bases from V and 3 from J; bases not matched to a gene: 12. The CDR3: CASSPQAHRGTDTQYF. The CDR3 bases are TGTGCCAGTAGCCCCCAGGCGCACAGGGGAACAGATACGCAGTATTTT.

With respect to this clone: One end of the junction varies from germline; a read error may be responsible. The J gene is TRBJ2-7, the V gene TRBV5-1; 8 bases align to TRBD1. Germline V gene sequence: CDR1 SGHRS, CDR2 YFSETQ. This CDR3 has 14 residues. CDR3 sequence reads: CASTLQDRDREQYF. DNA for the CDR3: TGCGCCAGCACCTTGCAGGACAGGGATCGCGAGCAGTACTTC.

This clone is a singleton in its sample. The chain couples TRBV6-5 to TRBJ2-1, with 9 bases that match TRBD2. The CDR3 runs to 14 residues. V lost 6 bases and J lost 3; bases outside the gene matches: 3. The germline V gene has CDR1 MNHEY and CDR2 SVGAGI. CDR3 nucleotides: TGTGCCAGCAGAGGACTAGCGTACTACAATGAGCAGTTCTTC. Amino acid sequence: CASRGLAYYNEQFF.

This rearrangement joins TRBV14 to TRBJ2-3; 10 nucleotides match TRBD2. Losses at the gene ends were 4 bases for V and 5 bases for J; bases not matched to a gene: 9. Germline CDR1 SGHDN, CDR2 FVKESK. The CDR3 runs 16 residues. The CDR3 here is CASSLPAGGPQDTQYF. In DNA form, the CDR3 reads TGTGCCAGCAGCCTACCAGCGGGAGGGCCGCAAGATACGCAGTATTTT.

The V and J genes are TRBV7-9 and TRBJ2-1, with D possibly being TRBD2 (6 bases). V gave up 2 bases and J gave up 5 bases, with 10 bases separating them. The germline V gene has CDR1 SEHNR and CDR2 FQNEAQ (reference sequence). The CDR3 is 14 amino acids. This chain's CDR3 is CASSLLGGDNEQFF. The DNA for the CDR3 is TGTGCCAGCAGCTTACTGGGGGGTGACAATGAGCAGTTCTTC.

The CDR3 sequence is CALGGRRIDNSPLHF. Written as DNA, the CDR3 is TGTGCCCTCGGTGGGCGCAGGATAGATAATTCACCCCTCCACTTT. This chain connects TRBV11-3 to TRBJ1-6; D is ambiguous. This CDR3 comprises 15 residues. Germline V gives CDR1 SGHNT, CDR2 YENEEA. The V and J ends lost 11 bases and 5 bases respectively, with 19 bases between them. Using reference TRBV11-3 and TRBJ1-6 for the parts outside the CDR3, the full variable domain is EAGVVQSPRYKIIEKKQPVAFWCNPISGHNTLYWYLQNLGQGPELLIRYENEEAVDDSQLPKDRFSAERLKGVDSTLKIQPAELGDSAVYLCALGGRRIDNSPLHFGNGTRLTVT.

The genes are TRBV28 and TRBJ2-3; TRBD2 matches 10 bases. V was clipped by 4 bases and J by 1 base; unmatched bases: 5. The CDR3 sequence is 16 residues long. In germline, CDR1 is MDHEN, CDR2 SYDVKM. The CDR3 is CASSSLAGVGTDTQYF. CDR3 nucleotides: TGTGCCAGCAGTTCGCTAGCGGGAGTTGGCACAGATACGCAGTATTTT.

This chain joins TRBV28 and TRBJ2-5; 8 bases match TRBD2. This CDR3 has 16 amino acids. In germline, CDR1 is MDHEN, CDR2 SYDVKM. The ends lost 5 bases at V and 5 bases at J; junction bases unmatched: 13. CDR3 DNA sequence: TGTGCCAGCAGTCCACGGTTAGCGGGAAGTTGGGAGACCCAGTACTTC. It is translated as CASSPRLAGSWETQYF. Filled out from reference TRBV28 and TRBJ2-5, the complete variable domain reads DVKVTQSSRYLVKRTGEKVFLECVQDMDHENMFWYRQDPGLGLRLIYFSYDVKMKEKGDIPEGYSVSREKKERFSLILESASTNQTSMYLCASSPRLAGSWETQYFGPGTRLLVL.

This clone was counted once. The chain employs TRBV10-3 and TRBJ2-7, with D possibly matching TRBD2 (6 bases). The V gene lost 2 bases and the J gene lost 2 bases, with 13 bases spanning the gap. Per germline, CDR1 ENHRY and CDR2 SYGVKD. The CDR3 is made up of 15 amino acids. CDR3 residues: CAISETLARAYEQYF. In DNA form, the CDR3 reads TGTGCCATCAGTGAGACCCTAGCGAGAGCCTACGAGCAGTACTTC.

The rearrangement joins TRBV7-3 to TRBJ1-1; no clear D. Germline V gene data show CDR1 as SGHTA and CDR2 as FQGTGA. Trimming stripped 2 bases from V and 1 base from J, with 11 bases between. The CDR3 runs to 15 residues. CDR3 coding DNA: TGTGCCAGCAGCTTAGGCCCGTGGGGGAACACTGAAGCTTTCTTT. This codes for CASSLGPWGNTEAFF. Using reference TRBV7-3 and TRBJ1-1 for the parts outside the CDR3, the full variable domain is GAGVSQTPSNKVTEKGKYVELRCDPISGHTALYWYRQSLGQGPEFLIYFQGTGAADDSGLPNDRFFAVRPEGSVSTLKIQRTERGDSAVYLCASSLGPWGNTEAFFGQGTRLTVV.